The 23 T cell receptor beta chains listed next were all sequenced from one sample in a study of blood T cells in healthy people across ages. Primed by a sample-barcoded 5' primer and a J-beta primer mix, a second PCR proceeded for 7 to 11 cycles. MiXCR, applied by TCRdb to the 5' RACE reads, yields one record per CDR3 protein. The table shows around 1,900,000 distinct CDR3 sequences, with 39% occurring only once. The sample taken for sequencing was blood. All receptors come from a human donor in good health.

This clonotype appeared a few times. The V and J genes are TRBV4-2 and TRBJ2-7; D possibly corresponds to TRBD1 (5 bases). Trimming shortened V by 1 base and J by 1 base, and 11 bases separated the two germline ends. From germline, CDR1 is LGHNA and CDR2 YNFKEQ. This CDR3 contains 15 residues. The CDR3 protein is CASSQVAGSSYEQYF. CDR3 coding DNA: TGTGCCAGCAGCCAAGTGGCAGGGTCGTCCTACGAGCAGTACTTC.

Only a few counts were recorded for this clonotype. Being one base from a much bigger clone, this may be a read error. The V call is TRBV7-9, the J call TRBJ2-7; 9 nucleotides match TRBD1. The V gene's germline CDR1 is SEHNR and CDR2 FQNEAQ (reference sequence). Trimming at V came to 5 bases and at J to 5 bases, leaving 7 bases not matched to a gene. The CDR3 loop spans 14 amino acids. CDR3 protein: CASSPGQGNDEQYF. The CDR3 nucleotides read TGTGCCAGCAGCCCCGGACAGGGGAACGACGAGCAGTACTTC.

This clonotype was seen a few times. The CDR3 DNA reads TGTGCCAGCAGCTTGGCCCGGGGGACAGCCTACGAGCAGTACTTC. This gives the protein CASSLARGTAYEQYF. The V gene is TRBV7-6, the J gene TRBJ2-7, with D tentatively TRBD1 (7 bases). Trimming stripped 3 bases from V and 2 bases from J, with 14 bases between. This CDR3 is built from 15 residues. Germline V gene data show CDR1 as SGHVS and CDR2 as FNYEAQ.

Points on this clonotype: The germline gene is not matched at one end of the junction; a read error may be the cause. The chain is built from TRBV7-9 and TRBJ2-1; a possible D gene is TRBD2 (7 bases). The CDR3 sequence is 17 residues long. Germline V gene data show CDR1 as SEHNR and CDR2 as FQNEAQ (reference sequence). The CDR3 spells CASSLWAGAYSYSEQFF. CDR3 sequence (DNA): TGTGCCAGCAGCTTATGGGCGGGGGCATACTCCTACAGTGAGCAGTTCTTC.

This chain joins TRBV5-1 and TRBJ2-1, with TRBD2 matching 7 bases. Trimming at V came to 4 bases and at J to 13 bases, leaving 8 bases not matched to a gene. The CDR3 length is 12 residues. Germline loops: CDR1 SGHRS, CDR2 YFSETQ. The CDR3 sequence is CASSVGEGTQFF. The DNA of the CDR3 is TGCGCCAGCAGCGTCGGGGAGGGGACCCAGTTCTTC.

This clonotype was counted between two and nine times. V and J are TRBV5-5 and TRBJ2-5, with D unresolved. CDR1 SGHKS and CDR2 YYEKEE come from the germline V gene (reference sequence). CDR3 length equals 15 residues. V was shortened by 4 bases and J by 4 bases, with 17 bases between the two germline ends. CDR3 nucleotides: TGTGCCAGCAGCCTCTTTCCGACGGACCCAGAGACCCAGTACTTC. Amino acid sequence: CASSLFPTDPETQYF.

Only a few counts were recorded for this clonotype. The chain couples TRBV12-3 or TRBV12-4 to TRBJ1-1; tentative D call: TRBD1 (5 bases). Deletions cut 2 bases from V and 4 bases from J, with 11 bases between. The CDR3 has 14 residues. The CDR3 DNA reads TGTGCCAGCAGTTTAATCGGGGGGGGCACTGAAGCTTTCTTT. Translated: CASSLIGGGTEAFF.

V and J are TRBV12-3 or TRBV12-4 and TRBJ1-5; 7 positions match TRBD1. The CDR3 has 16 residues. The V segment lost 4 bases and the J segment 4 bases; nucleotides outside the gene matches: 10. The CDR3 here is CASSSGLAGGNQPQHF. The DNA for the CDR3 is TGTGCCAGCAGTTCGGGGTTGGCAGGGGGAAATCAGCCCCAGCATTTT.

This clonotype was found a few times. The CDR3 loop is CSAESRTAPGANYGYTF. CDR3 DNA: TGCAGTGCGGAATCGAGGACAGCTCCGGGAGCTAACTATGGCTACACCTTC. The rearrangement joins TRBV20-1 to TRBJ1-2, with TRBD1 as a possible D gene (6 bases). With 6 bases removed from V and 0 bases from J, the gap between germline ends came to 23 bases. The CDR3 sequence is 17 residues long. Germline V CDR1 and CDR2: DFQATT, SNEGSKA (reference sequence).

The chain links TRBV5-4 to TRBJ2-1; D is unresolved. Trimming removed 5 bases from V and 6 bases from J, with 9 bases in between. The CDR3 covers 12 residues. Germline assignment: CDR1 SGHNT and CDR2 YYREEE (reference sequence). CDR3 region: CASSPTPNEQFF. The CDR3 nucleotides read TGTGCCAGCAGTCCGACCCCCAATGAGCAGTTCTTC.

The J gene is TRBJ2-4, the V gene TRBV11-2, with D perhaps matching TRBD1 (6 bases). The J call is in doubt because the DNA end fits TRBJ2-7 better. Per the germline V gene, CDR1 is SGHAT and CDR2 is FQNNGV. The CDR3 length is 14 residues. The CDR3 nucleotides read TGTGCCAGCAGCTTTTCGGACAGTTCACACGAGCAGTACTTC. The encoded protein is CASSFSDSSHEQYF.

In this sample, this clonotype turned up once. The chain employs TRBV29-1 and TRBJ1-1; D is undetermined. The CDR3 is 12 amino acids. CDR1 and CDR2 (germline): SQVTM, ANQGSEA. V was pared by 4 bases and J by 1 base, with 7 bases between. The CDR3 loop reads CSVGDRNTEAFF. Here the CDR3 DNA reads TGCAGCGTTGGAGATAGGAACACTGAAGCTTTCTTT.

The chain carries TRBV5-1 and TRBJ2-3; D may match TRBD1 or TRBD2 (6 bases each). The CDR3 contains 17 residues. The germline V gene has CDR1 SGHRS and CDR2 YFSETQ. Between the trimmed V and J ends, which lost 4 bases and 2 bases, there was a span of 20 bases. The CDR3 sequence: CASSRLLGGKYTDTQYF. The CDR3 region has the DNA TGCGCCAGCAGCCGCCTCTTAGGGGGGAAATACACAGATACGCAGTATTTT.

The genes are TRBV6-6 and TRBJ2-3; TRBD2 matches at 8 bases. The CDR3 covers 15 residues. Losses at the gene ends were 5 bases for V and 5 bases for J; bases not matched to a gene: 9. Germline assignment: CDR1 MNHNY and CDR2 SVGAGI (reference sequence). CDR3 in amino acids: CASSLAAGGRDTQYF. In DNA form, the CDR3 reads TGTGCCAGCAGTCTAGCGGCGGGGGGTAGAGATACGCAGTATTTT.

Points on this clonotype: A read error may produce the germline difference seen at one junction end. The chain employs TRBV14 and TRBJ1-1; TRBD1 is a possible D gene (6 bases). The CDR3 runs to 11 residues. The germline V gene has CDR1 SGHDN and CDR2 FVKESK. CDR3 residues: CASGQGHTAFF. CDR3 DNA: TGTGCCAGCGGCCAGGGACATACAGCTTTCTTT. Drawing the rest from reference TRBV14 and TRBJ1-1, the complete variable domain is EAGVTQFPSHSVIEKGQTVTLRCDPISGHDNLYWYRRVMGKEIKFLLHFVKESKQDESGMPNNRFLAERTGGTYSTLKVQPAELEDSGVYFCASGQGHTAFFGQGTRLTVV.

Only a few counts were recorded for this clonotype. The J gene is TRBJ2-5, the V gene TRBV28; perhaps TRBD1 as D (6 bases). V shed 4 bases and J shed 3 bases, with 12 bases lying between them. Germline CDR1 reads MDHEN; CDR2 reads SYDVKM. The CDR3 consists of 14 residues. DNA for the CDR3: TGTGCCAGCAGTTCTATCAGGGGTAAAGAGACCCAGTACTTC. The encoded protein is CASSSIRGKETQYF.

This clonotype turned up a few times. The CDR3 spells CASSLTLQQGLNIQYF. CDR3 sequence (DNA): TGTGCCAGCAGCTTAACCTTGCAACAGGGGTTGAACATTCAGTACTTC. The genes are TRBV7-2 and TRBJ2-4; 7 nucleotides match TRBD1. CDR1 is SGHTA, CDR2 FQGNSA, per germline. Trimming took 2 bases from V and 7 from J; bases not matched to a gene: 11. There are 16 residues in the CDR3.

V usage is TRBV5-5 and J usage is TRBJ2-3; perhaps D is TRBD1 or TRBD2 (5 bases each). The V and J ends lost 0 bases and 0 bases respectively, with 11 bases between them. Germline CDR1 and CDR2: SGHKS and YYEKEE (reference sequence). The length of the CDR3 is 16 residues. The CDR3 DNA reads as TGTGCCAGCAGCTTGGTTTGGGACGCCAGCACAGATACGCAGTATTTT. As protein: CASSLVWDASTDTQYF.

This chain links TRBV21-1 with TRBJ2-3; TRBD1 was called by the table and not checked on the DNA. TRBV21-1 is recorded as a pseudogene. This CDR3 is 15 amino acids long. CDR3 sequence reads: CASSRAPGGVDTQYF. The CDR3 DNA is TGTGCCAGCAGCAGAGCTCCAGGGGGCGTAGACACGCAGTATTTT.

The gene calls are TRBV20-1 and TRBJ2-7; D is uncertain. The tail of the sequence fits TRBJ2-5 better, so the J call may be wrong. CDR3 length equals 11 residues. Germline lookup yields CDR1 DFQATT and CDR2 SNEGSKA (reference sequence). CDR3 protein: CSARDLTTQYF. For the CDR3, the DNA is TGCAGTGCTAGAGATCTTACGACCCAGTACTTC.

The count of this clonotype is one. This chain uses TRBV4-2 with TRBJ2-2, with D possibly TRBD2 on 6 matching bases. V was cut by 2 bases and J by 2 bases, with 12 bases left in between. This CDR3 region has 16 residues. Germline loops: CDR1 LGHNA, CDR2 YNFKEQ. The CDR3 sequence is CASSQSGGENTGELFF. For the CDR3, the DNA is TGTGCCAGCAGCCAATCTGGCGGGGAAAACACCGGGGAGCTGTTTTTT.

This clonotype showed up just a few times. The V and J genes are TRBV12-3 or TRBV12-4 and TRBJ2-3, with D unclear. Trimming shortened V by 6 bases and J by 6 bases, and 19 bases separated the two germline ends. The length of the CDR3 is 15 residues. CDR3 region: CASSSQGPPVDTQYF. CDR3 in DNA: TGTGCCAGCAGCTCCCAAGGGCCTCCCGTGGATACGCAGTATTTT.

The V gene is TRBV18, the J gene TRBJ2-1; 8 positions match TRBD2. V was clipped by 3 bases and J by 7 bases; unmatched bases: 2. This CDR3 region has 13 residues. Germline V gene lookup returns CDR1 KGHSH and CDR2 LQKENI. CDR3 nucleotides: TGTGCCAGCTCACCCGGGACTAGGAATGAGCAGTTCTTC. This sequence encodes CASSPGTRNEQFF.